This entry lists 3 T cell receptor beta chains sequenced from one sample in a study of blood T cell repertoires in COVID-19. Clones were sequenced by immunoSEQ multiplex PCR, and TCRdb holds only the in-frame ones, with some missing. The sample lists 150,000 to 200,000 clones; 65% to 80% were seen once. Sequenced material: PBMCs or T cells enriched from blood (not recorded which). The receptors were gathered from a woman aged 50 to 60 with acute COVID-19.

The V and J genes are TRBV28 and TRBJ1-4; TRBD1 agrees at 7 bases. With 2 bases clipped from V and 5 bases from J, the junction kept 2 bases outside the gene matches. Germline loops: CDR1 MDHEN, CDR2 SYDVKM. This CDR3 comprises 14 residues. The DNA of the CDR3 is TGTGCCAGCAGTTTAGGAGGGGGCAATGAAAAACTGTTTTTT. Translating gives CASSLGGGNEKLFF.

V and J are TRBV5-4 and TRBJ2-3; maybe TRBD2 (5 bases). V was trimmed by 0 bases and J by 3 bases, leaving 5 bases between them. The CDR3 length is 13 residues. The germline CDR1 and CDR2 sequences are SGHNT and YYREEE (reference sequence). CDR3 coding DNA: TGTGCCAGCAGCTTGGCGGGGACAGATACGCAGTATTTT. It is translated as CASSLAGTDTQYF.

This sequence joins TRBV5-6 and TRBJ2-3, with 8 bases lining up with TRBD1. Trimming at V came to 1 base and at J to 5 bases, leaving 6 bases not matched to a gene. Germline V gene lookup returns CDR1 SGHDT and CDR2 YYEEEE. The CDR3 totals 15 residues. The DNA of the CDR3 is TGTGCCAGCAGCTTGCGGTTGACAGGGGAAGATACGCAGTATTTT. Protein product: CASSLRLTGEDTQYF. The full variable domain, completed using reference TRBV5-6 and TRBJ2-3, is DAGVTQSPTHLIKTRGQQVTLRCSPKSGHDTVSWYQQALGQGPQFIFQYYEEEERQRGNFPDRFSGHQFPNYSSELNVNALLLGDSALYLCASSLRLTGEDTQYFGPGTRLTVL.